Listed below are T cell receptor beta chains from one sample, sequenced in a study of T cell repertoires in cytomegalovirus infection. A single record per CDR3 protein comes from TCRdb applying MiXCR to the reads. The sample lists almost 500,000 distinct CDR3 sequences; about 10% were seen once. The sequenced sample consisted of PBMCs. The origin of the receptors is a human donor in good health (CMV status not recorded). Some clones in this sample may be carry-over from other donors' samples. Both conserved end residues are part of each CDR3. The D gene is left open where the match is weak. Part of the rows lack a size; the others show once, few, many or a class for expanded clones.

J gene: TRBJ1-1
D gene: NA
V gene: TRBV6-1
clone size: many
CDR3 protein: CASSEYRVGTEAFF
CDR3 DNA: TGTGCCAGCAGTGAATACAGGGTGGGCACTGAAGCTTTCTTT

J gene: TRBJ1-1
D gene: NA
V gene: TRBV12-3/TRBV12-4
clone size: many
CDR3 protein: CASSFPRPPMNTEAFF
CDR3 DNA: TGTGCCAGCAGTTTTCCCAGGCCCCCGATGAACACTGAAGCTTTCTTT

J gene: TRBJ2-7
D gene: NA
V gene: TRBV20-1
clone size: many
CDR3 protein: CSASLGYEQYF
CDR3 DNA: TGCAGTGCTAGCCTCGGGTACGAGCAGTACTTC

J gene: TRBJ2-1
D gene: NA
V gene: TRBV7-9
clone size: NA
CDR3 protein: CASSFEFRGDIDNEQFF
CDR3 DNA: TGTGCCAGCAGCTTCGAATTCAGGGGGGACATTGACAATGAGCAGTTCTTC

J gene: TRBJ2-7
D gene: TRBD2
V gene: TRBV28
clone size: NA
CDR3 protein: CASSPSGRALREQYF
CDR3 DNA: TGTGCCAGCAGTCCTAGCGGGAGGGCCTTACGCGAGCAGTACTTC

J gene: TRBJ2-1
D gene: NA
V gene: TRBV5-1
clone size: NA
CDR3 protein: CASSQPGTAYNEQFF
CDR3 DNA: TGCGCCAGCAGTCAACCCGGGACTGCCTACAATGAGCAGTTCTTC

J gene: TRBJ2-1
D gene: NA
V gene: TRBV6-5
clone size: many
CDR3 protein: CASSYMGVAGDNDEQFF
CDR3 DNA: TGTGCCAGCAGTTACATGGGTGTGGCAGGGGATAACGATGAGCAGTTCTTC

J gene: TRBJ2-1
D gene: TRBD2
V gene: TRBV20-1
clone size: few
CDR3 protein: CSAAGGGPGDNEQFF
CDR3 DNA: TGCAGTGCTGCCGGCGGGGGGCCCGGGGACAATGAGCAGTTCTTC

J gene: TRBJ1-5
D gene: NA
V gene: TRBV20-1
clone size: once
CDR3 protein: CSARRAGGNQPQHF
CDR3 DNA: TGCAGTGCTAGAAGAGCAGGGGGCAATCAGCCCCAGCATTTT

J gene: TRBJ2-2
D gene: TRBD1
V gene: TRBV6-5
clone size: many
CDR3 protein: CASRTGGVTGELFF
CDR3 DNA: TGTGCCAGCAGAACAGGGGGCGTCACCGGGGAGCTGTTTTTT

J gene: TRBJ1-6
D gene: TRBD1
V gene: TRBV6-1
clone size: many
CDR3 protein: CASSPDRQGTISPLHF
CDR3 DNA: TGTGCCAGCAGTCCAGATCGACAGGGTACAATTTCACCCCTCCACTTT

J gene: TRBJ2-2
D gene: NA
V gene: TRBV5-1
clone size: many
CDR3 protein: CASSPERAVIKTGELFF
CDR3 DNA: TGCGCCAGCAGCCCCGAGAGGGCAGTAATTAAAACCGGGGAGCTGTTTTTT

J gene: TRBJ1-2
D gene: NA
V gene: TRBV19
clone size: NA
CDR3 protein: CASNFRQFNYGYTF
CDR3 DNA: TGTGCCAGTAATTTTCGGCAGTTCAACTATGGCTACACCTTC

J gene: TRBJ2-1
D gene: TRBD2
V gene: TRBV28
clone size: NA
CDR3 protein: CASSSSGTSGRLNEQFF
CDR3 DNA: TGTGCCAGCAGCTCTTCGGGGACTAGCGGGAGATTGAATGAGCAGTTCTTC

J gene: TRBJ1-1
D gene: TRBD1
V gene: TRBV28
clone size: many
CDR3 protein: CASSLGDRRNTEAFF
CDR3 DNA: TGTGCCAGCAGTTTAGGGGACAGGAGAAACACTGAAGCTTTCTTT

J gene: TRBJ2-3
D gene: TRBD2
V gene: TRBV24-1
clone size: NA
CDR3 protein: CATSDSTSWGGFQDTDTQYF
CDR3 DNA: TGTGCCACCAGTGATTCCACTAGCTGGGGAGGGTTCCAGGACACAGATACGCAGTATTTT

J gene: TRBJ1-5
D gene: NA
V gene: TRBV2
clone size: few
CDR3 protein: CASSAVASSSDNQPQHF
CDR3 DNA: TGTGCCAGCAGTGCTGTTGCCAGCTCCTCGGACAATCAGCCCCAGCATTTT

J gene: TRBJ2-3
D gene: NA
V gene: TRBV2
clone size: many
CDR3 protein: CASSGHSNTDTQYF
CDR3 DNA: TGTGCCAGCAGCGGACACTCAAACACAGATACGCAGTATTTT

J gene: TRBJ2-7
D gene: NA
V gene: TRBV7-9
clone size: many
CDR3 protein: CASSLTPDRHEQYF
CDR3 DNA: TGTGCCAGCAGCTTAACCCCGGACCGCCACGAGCAGTACTTC

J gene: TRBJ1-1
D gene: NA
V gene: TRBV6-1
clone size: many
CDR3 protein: CASSVVNTEAFF
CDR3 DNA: TGTGCCAGCAGTGTGGTTAACACTGAAGCTTTCTTT

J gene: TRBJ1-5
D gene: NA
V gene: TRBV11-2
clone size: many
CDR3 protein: CASSLEGWSNQPQHF
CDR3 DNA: TGTGCCAGCAGCTTGGAGGGTTGGAGCAATCAGCCCCAGCATTTT

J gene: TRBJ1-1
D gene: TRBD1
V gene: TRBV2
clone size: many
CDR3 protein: CASRVDRVDTEAFF
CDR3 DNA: TGTGCCAGCAGAGTCGACAGGGTTGACACTGAAGCTTTCTTT

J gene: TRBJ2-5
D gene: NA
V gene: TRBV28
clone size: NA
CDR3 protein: CASSLVQGGETQYF
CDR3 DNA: TGTGCCAGCAGTTTAGTACAGGGTGGCGAGACCCAGTACTTC

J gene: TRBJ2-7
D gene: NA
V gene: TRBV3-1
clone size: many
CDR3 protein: CASSQAPSYEQYF
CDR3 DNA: TGTGCCAGCAGCCAAGCCCCATCCTACGAGCAGTACTTC

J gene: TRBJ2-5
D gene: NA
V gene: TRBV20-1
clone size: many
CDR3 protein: CSATRDIASGETQYF
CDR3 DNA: TGCAGTGCAACCCGGGACATCGCTTCTGGGGAGACCCAGTACTTC

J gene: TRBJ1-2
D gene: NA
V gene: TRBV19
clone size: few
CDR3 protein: CASSIDEEEGLYGYTF
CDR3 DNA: TGTGCCAGTAGTATAGATGAGGAAGAAGGTCTCTATGGCTACACCTTC

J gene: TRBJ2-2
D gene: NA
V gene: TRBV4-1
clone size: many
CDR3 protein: CASSFRVSIRGQLANTGELFF
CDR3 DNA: TGCGCCAGCAGCTTCAGGGTATCGATCCGGGGCCAACTCGCGAACACCGGGGAGCTGTTTTTT

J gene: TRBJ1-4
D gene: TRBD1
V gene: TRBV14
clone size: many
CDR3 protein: CASSRGQGRLAEKLFF
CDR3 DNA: TGTGCCAGCAGCCGTGGACAGGGTCGGCTTGCGGAAAAACTGTTTTTT

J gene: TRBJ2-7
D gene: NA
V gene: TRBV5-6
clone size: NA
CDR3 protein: CASSWGTGTVDEQYF
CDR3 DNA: TGTGCCAGCAGCTGGGGAACCGGGACGGTCGACGAGCAGTACTTC

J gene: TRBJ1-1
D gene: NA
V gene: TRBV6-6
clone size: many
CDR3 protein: CASSSTMNTEAFF
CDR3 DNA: TGTGCCAGCAGCTCAACAATGAACACTGAAGCTTTCTTT

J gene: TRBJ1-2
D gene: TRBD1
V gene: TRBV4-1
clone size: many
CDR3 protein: CASSQFDRASHTHGYTF
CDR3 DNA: TGCGCCAGCAGCCAATTCGACAGGGCGTCCCATACCCATGGCTACACCTTC

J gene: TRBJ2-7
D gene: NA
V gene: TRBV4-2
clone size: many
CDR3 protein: CASSQDVRSTAAEQYF
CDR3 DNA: TGTGCCAGCAGCCAAGATGTACGTTCCACCGCCGCGGAGCAGTACTTC

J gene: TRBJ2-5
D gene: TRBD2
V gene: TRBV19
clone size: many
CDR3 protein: CASSEGLAASSETQYF
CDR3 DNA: TGTGCCAGTAGCGAGGGACTAGCGGCCTCATCGGAGACCCAGTACTTC